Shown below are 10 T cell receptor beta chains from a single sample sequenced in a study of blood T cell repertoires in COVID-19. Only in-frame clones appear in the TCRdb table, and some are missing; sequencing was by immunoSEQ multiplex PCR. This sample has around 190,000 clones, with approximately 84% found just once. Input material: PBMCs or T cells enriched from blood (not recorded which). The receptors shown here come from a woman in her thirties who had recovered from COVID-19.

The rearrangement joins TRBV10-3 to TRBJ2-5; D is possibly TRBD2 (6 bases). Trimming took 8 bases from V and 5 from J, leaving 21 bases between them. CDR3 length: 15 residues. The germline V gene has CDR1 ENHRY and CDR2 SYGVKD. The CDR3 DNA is TGTGCCATCCGCACAGGAGGGGATCCTTGGGAGACCCAGTACTTC. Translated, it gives CAIRTGGDPWETQYF.

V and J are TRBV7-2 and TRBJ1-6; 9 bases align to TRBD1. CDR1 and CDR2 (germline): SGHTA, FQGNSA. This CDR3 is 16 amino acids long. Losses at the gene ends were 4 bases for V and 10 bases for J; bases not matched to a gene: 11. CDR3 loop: CASSSRPGQGSSPLHF. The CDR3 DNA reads TGTGCCAGCAGCTCCAGACCCGGACAGGGGTCGTCACCCCTCCACTTT.

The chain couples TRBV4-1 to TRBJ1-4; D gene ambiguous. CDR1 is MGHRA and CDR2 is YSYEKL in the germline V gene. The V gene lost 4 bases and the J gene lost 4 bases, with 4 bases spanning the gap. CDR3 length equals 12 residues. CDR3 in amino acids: CASSPFNEKLFF. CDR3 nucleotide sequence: TGCGCCAGCAGCCCCTTTAATGAAAAACTGTTTTTT.

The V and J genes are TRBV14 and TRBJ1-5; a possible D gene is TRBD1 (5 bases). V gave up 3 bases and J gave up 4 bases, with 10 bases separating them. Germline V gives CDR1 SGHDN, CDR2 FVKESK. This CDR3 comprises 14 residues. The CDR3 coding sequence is TGTGCCAGCAGCCATGGGGGGGGGAATCAGCCCCAGCATTTT. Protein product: CASSHGGGNQPQHF.

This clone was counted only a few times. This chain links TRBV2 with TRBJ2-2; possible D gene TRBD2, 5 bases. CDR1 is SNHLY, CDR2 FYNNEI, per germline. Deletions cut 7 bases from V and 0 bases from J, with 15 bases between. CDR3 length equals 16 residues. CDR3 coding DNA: TGTGCCAGCAAGGGCCGTAACGGGGCGAACACCGGGGAGCTGTTTTTT. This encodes CASKGRNGANTGELFF.

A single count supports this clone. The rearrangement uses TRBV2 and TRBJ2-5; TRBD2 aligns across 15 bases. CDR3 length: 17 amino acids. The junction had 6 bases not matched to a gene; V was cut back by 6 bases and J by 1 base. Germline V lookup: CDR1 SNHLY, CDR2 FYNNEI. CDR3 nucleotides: TGTGCCAGCAGGCCGGGACTAGCGGGGGGACCCCAAGAGACCCAGTACTTC. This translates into CASRPGLAGGPQETQYF.

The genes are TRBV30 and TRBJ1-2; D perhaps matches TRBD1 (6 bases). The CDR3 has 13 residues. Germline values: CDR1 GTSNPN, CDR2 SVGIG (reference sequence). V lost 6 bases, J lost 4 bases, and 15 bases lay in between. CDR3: CACPHRQVYGYTF. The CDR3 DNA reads TGTGCCTGCCCCCATCGACAGGTCTATGGCTACACCTTC.

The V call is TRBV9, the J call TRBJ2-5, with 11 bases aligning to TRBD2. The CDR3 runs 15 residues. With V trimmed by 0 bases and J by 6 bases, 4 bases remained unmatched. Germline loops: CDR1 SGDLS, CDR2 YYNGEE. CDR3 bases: TGTGCCAGCAGCGTAGGCCTAGCGGGAGGACAGACCCAGTACTTC. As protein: CASSVGLAGGQTQYF.

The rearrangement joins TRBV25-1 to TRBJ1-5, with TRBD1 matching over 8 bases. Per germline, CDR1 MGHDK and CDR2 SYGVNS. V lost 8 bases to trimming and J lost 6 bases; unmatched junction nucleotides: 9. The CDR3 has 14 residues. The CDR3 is CASADRGIGQPQHF. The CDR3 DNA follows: TGTGCCAGCGCCGACAGGGGTATCGGTCAGCCCCAGCATTTT.

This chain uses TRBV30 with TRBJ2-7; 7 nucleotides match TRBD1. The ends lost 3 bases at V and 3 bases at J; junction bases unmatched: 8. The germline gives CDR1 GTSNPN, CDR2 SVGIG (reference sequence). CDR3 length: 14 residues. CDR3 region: CAWRDRGRNYEQYF. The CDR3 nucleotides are TGTGCCTGGAGGGATAGGGGGCGCAACTACGAGCAGTACTTC.